This T cell receptor beta chain was obtained from a study of blood T cell repertoires in COVID-19. On the study more broadly: Samples of COVID-19 (acute and convalescent) were obtained from the United States, Italy and Spain. Sample material is recorded as cDNA or gDNA derived from T cells, B-cell-depleted T cells, or PBMCs.

Germline V gives CDR1 MNHEY, CDR2 SMNVEV (reference sequence). This CDR3 is 12 amino acids long. J was trimmed by 2 bases and V by 10 bases; bases with no gene match: 4. Under the authors' procedure: Reference gene primer amplification in the assay estimated nucleated cell counts. Method: immunoSEQ multiplex PCR; TCRdb's copy keeps in-frame clones and lacks some. V and J calls and clone size are given by that table; D and trimming were obtained from the DNA. The sample contains around 230,000 clones, about 88% of which appear only once. Sequences were obtained from peripheral blood. The V gene is TRBV27, the J gene TRBJ2-7; TRBD1 matches 8 bases. This receptor was identified in a middle-aged man with acute or convalescent COVID-19. The CDR3 DNA follows: TGTGCCACACGGACAGGGCCCTACGAGCAGTACTTC. Protein: CATRTGPYEQYF.